This T cell receptor (beta chain) comes out of a study of vaccination and CD4 T cells after COVID-19. Treatment here: approximately nine-day PBMC culture with coronavirus spike peptide pools or control peptides (ViraFEST assay). Prior to the COVID-19 pandemic (2011-2018), the unexposed donor's CD4+ T cells were collected. The Oncomine TCR Beta short-read assay sequenced DNA from cultured CD4+ T cells. Scientists extracted genomic DNA from CD4+ T cells grown in culture. One entry per CDR3 protein results from TCRdb running MiXCR on the PCR reads. Among about 11,000 distinct CDR3 sequences, about 30% were seen once, and the ten largest hold approximately 21%. Points on this clonotype: Antigen unknown.

CDR1 SNHLY and CDR2 FYNNEI come from the germline V gene. The CDR3 is 14 amino acids. The trim removed 7 bases at V and 10 bases at J, leaving 13 bases unmatched. Sequenced: CD4+ T cells from blood, cultured in vitro. The V and J genes are TRBV2 and TRBJ1-2, with TRBD1 matching 9 bases. The sequence was collected from a human donor in good health. CDR3 sequence: CASILPGQGFAYTF. In DNA form, the CDR3 reads TGTGCCAGCATATTACCGGGACAGGGTTTTGCCTACACCTTC.